The 5 T cell receptor beta chains below were found in one sample sequenced in a study of Graves' ophthalmopathy and Graves' hyperthyroidism. Amplification from RNA transcripts yielded the TCR beta CDR3 regions. Second-round multiplex PCR came after first-round RT-PCR with HTBI primers. TCRdb re-analysed the multiplex PCR reads in MiXCR, keeping a single row per CDR3 protein. The sample has about 660,000 distinct CDR3 sequences, about 38% seen once; the top ten hold 3% to 3.5%. Sequencing was done on a sample of peripheral blood. The receptors were gathered from an adult man with Graves' ophthalmopathy.

Remarks on this clonotype: This sequence may be a read error, since a much larger clone differs from it by one base. This sequence joins TRBV19 and TRBJ1-2; TRBD1 aligns across 10 bases. With V trimmed by 9 bases and J by 4 bases, 8 bases remained unmatched. The CDR3 totals 14 residues. The germline CDR1 and CDR2 sequences are LNHDA and SQIVND (reference sequence). DNA for the CDR3: TGTGCCAGAACCGACAGGGGGCGTGGCTATGGCTACACCTTC. It specifies CARTDRGRGYGYTF.

This clonotype was counted ten times or more. The chain joins TRBV20-1 to TRBJ2-5, with 8 nucleotides matching TRBD1. The trim removed 5 bases at V and 5 bases at J, leaving 10 bases unmatched. Germline V gene sequence: CDR1 DFQATT, CDR2 SNEGSKA (reference sequence). This CDR3 has 14 amino acids. CDR3 nucleotides: TGCAGTGCTTCTTGGACAGGGAGGTTGGAGACCCAGTACTTC. This encodes CSASWTGRLETQYF.

This clonotype was picked up many times. The J gene is TRBJ2-7, the V gene TRBV10-3; D assignment may be TRBD1 or TRBD2 (5 bases each). Trimming left V 9 bases short and J 3 bases short, with 15 bases between. This CDR3 has 13 amino acids. The germline V gene encodes CDR1 ENHRY and CDR2 SYGVKD. CDR3 nucleotides: TGTGCCATTGGACCCGGGGCGAACTACGAGCAGTACTTC. Translation: CAIGPGANYEQYF.

Many counts were recorded for this clonotype. The genes are TRBV19 and TRBJ1-1; tentative D call: TRBD1 (6 bases). CDR3 length: 16 amino acids. Germline CDR1 reads LNHDA; CDR2 reads SQIVND (reference sequence). V was cut by 5 bases and J by 5 bases, with 21 bases left in between. The CDR3 sequence is CASSSHHRAFSTEAFF. For the CDR3, the DNA is TGTGCCAGTAGTTCCCATCACAGGGCTTTTAGTACTGAAGCTTTCTTT. Filled out from reference TRBV19 and TRBJ1-1, the complete variable domain reads DGGITQSPKYLFRKEGQNVTLSCEQNLNHDAMYWYRQDPGQGLRLIYYSQIVNDFQKGDIAEGYSVSREKKESFPLTVTSAQKNPTAFYLCASSSHHRAFSTEAFFGQGTRLTVV.

V is TRBV29-1 and J is TRBJ1-2; 7 bases fit TRBD1. Germline values: CDR1 SQVTM, CDR2 ANQGSEA. The CDR3 is 14 residues long. V dropped 4 bases and J dropped 4; count of bases not matched to a gene: 9. CDR3 bases: TGCAGCGTTGTCCCCCGGGACAGAAGCTATGGCTACACCTTC. Amino acid sequence: CSVVPRDRSYGYTF. Filled out from reference TRBV29-1 and TRBJ1-2, the complete variable domain reads SAVISQKPSRDICQRGTSLTIQCQVDSQVTMMFWYRQQPGQSLTLIATANQGSEATYESGFVIDKFPISRPNLTFSTLTVSNMSPEDSSIYLCSVVPRDRSYGYTFGSGTRLTVV.